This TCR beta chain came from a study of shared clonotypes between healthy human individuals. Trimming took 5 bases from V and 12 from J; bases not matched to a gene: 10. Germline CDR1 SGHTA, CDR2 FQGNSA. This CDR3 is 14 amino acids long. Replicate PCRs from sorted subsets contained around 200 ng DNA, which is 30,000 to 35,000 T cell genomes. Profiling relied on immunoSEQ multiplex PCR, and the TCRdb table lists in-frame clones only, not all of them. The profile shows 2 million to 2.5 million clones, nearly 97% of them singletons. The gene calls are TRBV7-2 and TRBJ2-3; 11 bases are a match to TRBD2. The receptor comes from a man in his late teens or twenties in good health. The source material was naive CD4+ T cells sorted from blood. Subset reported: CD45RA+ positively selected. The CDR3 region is CASSPTSGGPLQYF. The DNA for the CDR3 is TGTGCCAGCAGCCCCACTAGCGGGGGCCCCCTCCAGTATTTT.